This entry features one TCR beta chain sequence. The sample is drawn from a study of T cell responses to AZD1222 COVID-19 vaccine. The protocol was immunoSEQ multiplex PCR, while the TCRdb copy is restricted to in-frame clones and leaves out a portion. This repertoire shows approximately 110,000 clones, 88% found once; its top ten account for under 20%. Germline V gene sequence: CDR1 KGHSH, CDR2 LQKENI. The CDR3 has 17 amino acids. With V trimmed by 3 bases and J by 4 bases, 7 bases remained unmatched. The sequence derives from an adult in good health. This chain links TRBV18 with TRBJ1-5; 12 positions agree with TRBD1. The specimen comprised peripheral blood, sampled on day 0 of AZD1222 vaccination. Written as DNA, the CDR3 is TGTGCCAGCTCACCGACAGGGACAGGGGGCGGAAATCAGCCCCAGCATTTT. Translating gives CASSPTGTGGGNQPQHF.